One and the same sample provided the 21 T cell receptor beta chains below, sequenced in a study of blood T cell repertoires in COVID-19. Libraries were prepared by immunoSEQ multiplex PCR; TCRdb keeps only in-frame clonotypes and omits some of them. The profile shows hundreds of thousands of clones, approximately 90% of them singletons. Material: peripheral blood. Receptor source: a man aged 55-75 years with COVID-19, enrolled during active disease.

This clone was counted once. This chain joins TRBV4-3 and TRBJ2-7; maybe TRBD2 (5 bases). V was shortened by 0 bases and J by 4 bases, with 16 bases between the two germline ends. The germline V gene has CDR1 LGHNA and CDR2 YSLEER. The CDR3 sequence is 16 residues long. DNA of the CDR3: TGCGCCAGCAGCCAAGAGGTGGCATTGCGGACTTACGAGCAGTACTTC. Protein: CASSQEVALRTYEQYF.

The CDR3 region is CASSLVVSGSYNEQFF. The CDR3 bases are TGCGCCAGCAGCTTGGTGGTGTCGGGTTCCTACAATGAGCAGTTCTTC. This sequence joins TRBV5-1 and TRBJ2-1; no definite D call. V was cut by 0 bases and J by 1 base, with 11 bases left in between. The CDR3 loop spans 16 amino acids. Germline lookup yields CDR1 SGHRS and CDR2 YFSETQ.

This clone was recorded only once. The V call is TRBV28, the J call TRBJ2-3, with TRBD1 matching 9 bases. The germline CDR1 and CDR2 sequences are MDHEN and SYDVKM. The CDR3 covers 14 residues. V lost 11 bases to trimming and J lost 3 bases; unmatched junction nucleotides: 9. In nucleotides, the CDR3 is TGTGCCGGGCGGACAGGGGATGGGACAGATACGCAGTATTTT. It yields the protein CAGRTGDGTDTQYF.

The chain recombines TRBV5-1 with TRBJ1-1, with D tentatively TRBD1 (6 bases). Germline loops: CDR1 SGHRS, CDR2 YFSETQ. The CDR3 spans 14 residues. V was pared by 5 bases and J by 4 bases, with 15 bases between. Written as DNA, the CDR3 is TGCGCCAGCAGGGACAGTCCTTCGGGCACTGAAGCTTTCTTT. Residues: CASRDSPSGTEAFF.

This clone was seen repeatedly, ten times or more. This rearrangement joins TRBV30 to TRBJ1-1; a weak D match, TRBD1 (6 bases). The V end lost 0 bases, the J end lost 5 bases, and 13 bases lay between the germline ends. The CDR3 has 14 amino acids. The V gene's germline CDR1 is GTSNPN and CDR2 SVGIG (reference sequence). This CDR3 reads CAWSVLRGRTEAFF. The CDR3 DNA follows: TGTGCCTGGAGTGTACTCAGGGGTCGAACTGAAGCTTTCTTT.

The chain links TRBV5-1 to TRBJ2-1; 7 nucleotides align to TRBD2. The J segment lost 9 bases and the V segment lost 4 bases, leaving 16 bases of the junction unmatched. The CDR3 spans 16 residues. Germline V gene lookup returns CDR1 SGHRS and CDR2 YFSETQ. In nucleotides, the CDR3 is TGCGCCAGCAGCCCGGGACGCCTCGGACTAGGTCCTGAGCAGTTCTTC. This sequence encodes CASSPGRLGLGPEQFF.

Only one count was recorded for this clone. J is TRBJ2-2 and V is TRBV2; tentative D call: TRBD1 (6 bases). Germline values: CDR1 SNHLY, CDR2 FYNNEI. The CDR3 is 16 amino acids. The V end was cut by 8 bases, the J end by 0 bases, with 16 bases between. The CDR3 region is CASVVRRGSNTGELFF. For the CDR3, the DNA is TGTGCCAGCGTGGTACGCAGGGGATCGAACACCGGGGAGCTGTTTTTT.

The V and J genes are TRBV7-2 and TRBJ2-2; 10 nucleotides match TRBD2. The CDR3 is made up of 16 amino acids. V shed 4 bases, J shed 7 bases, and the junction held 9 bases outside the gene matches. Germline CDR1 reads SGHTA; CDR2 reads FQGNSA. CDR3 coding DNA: TGTGCCAGCAGCTCCAAGTCTAGCGGGAGAATCGGGGAGCTGTTTTTT. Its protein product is CASSSKSSGRIGELFF.

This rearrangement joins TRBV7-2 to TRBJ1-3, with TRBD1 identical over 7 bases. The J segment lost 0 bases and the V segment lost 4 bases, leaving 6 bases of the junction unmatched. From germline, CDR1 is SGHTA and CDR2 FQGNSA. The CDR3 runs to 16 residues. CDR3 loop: CASSSGQTDSGNTIYF. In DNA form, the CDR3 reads TGTGCCAGCAGCTCGGGACAGACGGACTCTGGAAACACCATATATTTT. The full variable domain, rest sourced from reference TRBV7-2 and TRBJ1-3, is GAGVSQSPSNKVTEKGKDVELRCDPISGHTALYWYRQSLGQGLEFLIYFQGNSAPDKSGLPSDRFSAERTGGSVSTLTIQRTQQEDSAVYLCASSSGQTDSGNTIYFGEGSWLTVV.

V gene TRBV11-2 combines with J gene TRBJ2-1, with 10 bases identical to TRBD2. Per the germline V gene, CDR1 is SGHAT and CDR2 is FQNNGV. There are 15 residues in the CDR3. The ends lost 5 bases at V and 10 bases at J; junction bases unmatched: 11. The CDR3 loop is CASSREPGLAIEQFF. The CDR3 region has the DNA TGTGCCAGCAGCAGAGAACCGGGACTAGCGATAGAGCAGTTCTTC.

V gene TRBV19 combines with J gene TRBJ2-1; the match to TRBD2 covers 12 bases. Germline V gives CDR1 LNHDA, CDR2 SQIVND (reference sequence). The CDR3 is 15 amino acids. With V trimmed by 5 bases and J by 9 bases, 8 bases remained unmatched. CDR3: CASSVSSGRALEQFF. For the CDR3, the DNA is TGTGCCAGTAGTGTCTCTAGCGGGAGGGCCCTTGAGCAGTTCTTC.

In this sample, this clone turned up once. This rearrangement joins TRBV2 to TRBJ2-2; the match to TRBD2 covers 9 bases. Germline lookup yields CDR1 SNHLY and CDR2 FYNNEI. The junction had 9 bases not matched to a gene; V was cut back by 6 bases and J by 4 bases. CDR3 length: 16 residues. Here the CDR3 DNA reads TGTGCCAGCAGCGGCCCCGGGACTAGCCGCACCGGGGAGCTGTTTTTT. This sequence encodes CASSGPGTSRTGELFF.

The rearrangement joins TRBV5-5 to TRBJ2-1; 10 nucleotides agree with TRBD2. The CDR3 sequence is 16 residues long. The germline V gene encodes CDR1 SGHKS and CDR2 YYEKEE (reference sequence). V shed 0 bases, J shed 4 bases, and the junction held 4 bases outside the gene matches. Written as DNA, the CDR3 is TGTGCCAGCAGCTTGGATATAGCGGGGGGATACAATGAGCAGTTCTTC. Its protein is CASSLDIAGGYNEQFF.

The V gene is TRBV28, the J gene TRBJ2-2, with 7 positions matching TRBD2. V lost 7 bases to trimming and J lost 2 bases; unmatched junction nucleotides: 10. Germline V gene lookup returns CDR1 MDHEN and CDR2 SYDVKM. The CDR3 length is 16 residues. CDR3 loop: CASTTLGRPNTGELFF. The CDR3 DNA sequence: TGTGCCAGCACCACTCTCGGGAGGCCTAACACCGGGGAGCTGTTTTTT.

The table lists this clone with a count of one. CDR3 in amino acids: CASKRGSEKLFF. The CDR3 bases are TGTGCCAGCAAAAGGGGCAGTGAAAAACTGTTTTTT. This chain links TRBV6-5 with TRBJ1-4; possibly TRBD1 for D (5 bases). From germline, CDR1 is MNHEY and CDR2 SVGAGI. Trimming removed 7 bases at V and 7 bases at J, with 10 bases between. The CDR3 runs 12 residues.

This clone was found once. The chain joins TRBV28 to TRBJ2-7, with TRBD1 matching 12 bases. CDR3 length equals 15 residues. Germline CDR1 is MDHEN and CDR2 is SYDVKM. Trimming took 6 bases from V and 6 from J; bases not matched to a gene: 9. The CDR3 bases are TGTGCCAGCAGCAACAGAGGGACAGGGGGCCTCGAGCAGTACTTC. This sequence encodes CASSNRGTGGLEQYF.

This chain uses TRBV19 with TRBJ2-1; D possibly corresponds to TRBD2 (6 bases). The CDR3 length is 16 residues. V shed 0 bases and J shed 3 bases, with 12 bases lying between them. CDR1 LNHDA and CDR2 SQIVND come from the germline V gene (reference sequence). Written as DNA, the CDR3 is TGTGCCAGTAGTATAGATGGCGGGACCCTCTACAATGAGCAGTTCTTC. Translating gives CASSIDGGTLYNEQFF.

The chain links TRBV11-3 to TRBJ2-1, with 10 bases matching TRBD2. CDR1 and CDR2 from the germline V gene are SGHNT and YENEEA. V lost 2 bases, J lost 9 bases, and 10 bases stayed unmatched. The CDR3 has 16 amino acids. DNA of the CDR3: TGTGCCAGCAGCTTAAATGGCCTAGCGGGGGTTGGTGAGCAGTTCTTC. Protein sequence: CASSLNGLAGVGEQFF.

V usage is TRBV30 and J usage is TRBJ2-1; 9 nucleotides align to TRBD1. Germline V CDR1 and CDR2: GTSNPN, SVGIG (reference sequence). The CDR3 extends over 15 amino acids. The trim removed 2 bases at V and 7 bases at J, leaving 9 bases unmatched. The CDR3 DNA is TGTGCCTGGAGTTATCTACAGGGGGCGGGGAATGAGCAGTTCTTC. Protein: CAWSYLQGAGNEQFF.

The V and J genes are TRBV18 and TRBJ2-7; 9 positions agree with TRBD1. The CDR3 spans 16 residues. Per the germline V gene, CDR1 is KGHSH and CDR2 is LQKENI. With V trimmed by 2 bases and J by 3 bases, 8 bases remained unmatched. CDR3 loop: CASSPTDRGSIYEQYF. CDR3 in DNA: TGTGCCAGCTCACCAACAGACAGGGGGTCAATCTACGAGCAGTACTTC. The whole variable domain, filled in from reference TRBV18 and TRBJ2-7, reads NAGVMQNPRHLVRRRGQEARLRCSPMKGHSHVYWYRQLPEEGLKFMVYLQKENIIDESGMPKERFSAEFPKEGPSILRIQQVVRGDSAAYFCASSPTDRGSIYEQYFGPGTRLTVT.

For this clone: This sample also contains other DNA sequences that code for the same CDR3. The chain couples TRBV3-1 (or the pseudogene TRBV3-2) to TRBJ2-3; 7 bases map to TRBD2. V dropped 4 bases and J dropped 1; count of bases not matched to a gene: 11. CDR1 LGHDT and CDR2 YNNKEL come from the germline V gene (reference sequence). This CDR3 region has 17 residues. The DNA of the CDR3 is TGTGCCAGCAGCCGAACCTGGGGGGGAGCGGGCACAGATACGCAGTATTTT. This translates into CASSRTWGGAGTDTQYF.